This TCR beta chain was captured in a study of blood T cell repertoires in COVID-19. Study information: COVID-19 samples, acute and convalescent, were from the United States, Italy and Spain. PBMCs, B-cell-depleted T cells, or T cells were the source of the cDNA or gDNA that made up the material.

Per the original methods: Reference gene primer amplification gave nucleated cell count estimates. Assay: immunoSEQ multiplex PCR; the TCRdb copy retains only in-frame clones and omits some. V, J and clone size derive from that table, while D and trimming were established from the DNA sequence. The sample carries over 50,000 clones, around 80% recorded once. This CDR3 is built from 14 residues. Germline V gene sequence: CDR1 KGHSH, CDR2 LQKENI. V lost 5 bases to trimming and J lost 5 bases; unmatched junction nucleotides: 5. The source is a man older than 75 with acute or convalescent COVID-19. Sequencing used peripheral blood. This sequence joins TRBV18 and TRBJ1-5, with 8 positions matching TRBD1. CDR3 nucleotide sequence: TGTGCCAGCTCAACCACGACAGGGGATCAGCCCCAGCATTTT. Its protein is CASSTTTGDQPQHF.